The 23 T cell receptor beta chains below come from one sample, sequenced in a study of beta chain bispecific antibodies for T cell cancers. Broader study findings: Anti-TRBV12 exposure, compared with anti-CD19, reduced the TRBV12-3 proportion of TRBV signal by approximately 99%. Most targeted TRBV signal came from the leukemia cell line cells, not normal T cells.

TCRdb processed the 5' RACE reads anew with MiXCR; each CDR3 protein has one entry. The table has about 20,000 distinct CDR3 sequences, more than 2% seen once. For these TCRs, the target antigens are not known. Either OKT3 anti-CD3 antibody or CD3/CD28 beads expanded T cells from blood mononuclear cells over roughly 3 days. The sequencing used healthy donor T cells cultured with leukemia cells, collected from a culture containing a bispecific antibody targeting TCR Vbeta12. Every receptor here comes from a human donor in good health. Some clones in this sample may be carry-over from other donors' samples.

This clonotype was detected ten times or more. The chain employs TRBV5-4 and TRBJ2-2; D is undetermined. From germline, CDR1 is SGHNT and CDR2 YYREEE (reference sequence). The CDR3 has 11 residues. V was pared by 1 base and J by 7 bases, with 2 bases between. CDR3 in amino acids: CASSLSGELFF. The CDR3 nucleotides are TGTGCCAGCAGCTTGAGCGGGGAGCTGTTTTTT.

This clonotype was seen repeatedly, ten times or more. The rearrangement joins TRBV27 to TRBJ1-2; D may be TRBD1 (5 bases). The CDR3 extends over 13 amino acids. Germline assignment: CDR1 MNHEY and CDR2 SMNVEV (reference sequence). Trimming cost V 2 bases and J 6 bases, with 10 bases left between them. CDR3 sequence reads: CASSLRGGNGYTF. The CDR3 region has the DNA TGTGCCAGCAGTTTACGGGGGGGGAATGGCTACACCTTC.

This clonotype has at least ten counts. This chain connects TRBV18 to TRBJ2-4, with 9 bases that match TRBD1. Germline values: CDR1 KGHSH, CDR2 LQKENI. The CDR3 runs to 15 residues. The V segment lost 0 bases and the J segment 8 bases; nucleotides outside the gene matches: 5. CDR3 sequence reads: CASSPPGQGFHIQYF. The CDR3 DNA reads as TGTGCCAGCTCACCACCGGGACAGGGTTTTCACATTCAGTACTTC. Supplemented by reference TRBV18 and TRBJ2-4, the full variable domain reads NAGVMQNPRHLVRRRGQEARLRCSPMKGHSHVYWYRQLPEEGLKFMVYLQKENIIDESGMPKERFSAEFPKEGPSILRIQQVVRGDSAAYFCASSPPGQGFHIQYFGAGTRLSVL.

This clonotype was counted at least ten times. The chain couples TRBV10-3 to TRBJ2-2; D possibly matches TRBD1 or TRBD2 (5 bases each). The CDR3 is 16 residues long. CDR1 and CDR2 from the germline V gene are ENHRY and SYGVKD. Trimming took 3 bases from V and 4 from J, leaving 15 bases between them. The CDR3 protein is CAISDSGLYGTGELFF. CDR3 DNA: TGTGCCATCAGTGATTCGGGGCTTTATGGCACCGGGGAGCTGTTTTTT.

The V call is TRBV19, the J call TRBJ2-7; no definite D call. The V end lost 4 bases, the J end lost 3 bases, and 10 bases lay between the germline ends. The germline CDR1 and CDR2 sequences are LNHDA and SQIVND (reference sequence). This CDR3 has 13 residues. CDR3 protein: CASSTSTVYEQYF. CDR3 DNA sequence: TGTGCCAGTAGTACCTCAACGGTCTACGAGCAGTACTTC. Full variable domain (outside the CDR3, taken from reference TRBV19 and TRBJ2-7): DGGITQSPKYLFRKEGQNVTLSCEQNLNHDAMYWYRQDPGQGLRLIYYSQIVNDFQKGDIAEGYSVSREKKESFPLTVTSAQKNPTAFYLCASSTSTVYEQYFGPGTRLTVT.

This clonotype occurred many times. The gene calls are TRBV6-6 and TRBJ1-5, with D perhaps TRBD1 (6 bases). CDR3 length equals 16 residues. V lost 6 bases, J lost 0 bases, and 15 bases lay in between. From germline, CDR1 is MNHNY and CDR2 SVGAGI (reference sequence). In DNA, the CDR3 is TGTGCCAGCAGAAAACAGGGACCCTCTAGCAATCAGCCCCAGCATTTT. It translates to CASRKQGPSSNQPQHF.

At least ten counts were recorded for this clonotype. This chain joins TRBV20-1 and TRBJ2-1; no clear D. Germline V gene lookup returns CDR1 DFQATT and CDR2 SNEGSKA (reference sequence). This CDR3 is built from 12 residues. V lost 6 bases and J 3 bases, leaving 9 bases between the germline ends. The CDR3 region is CSAETRYNEQFF. CDR3 in DNA: TGCAGTGCCGAGACCCGCTACAATGAGCAGTTCTTC.

This clonotype has ten or more counts. V usage is TRBV4-1 and J usage is TRBJ2-7; D is ambiguous. Trimming stripped 1 base from V and 2 bases from J, with 12 bases between. CDR1 and CDR2 from the germline V gene are MGHRA and YSYEKL. The CDR3 contains 15 residues. The CDR3 sequence is CASSQVSEKTYEQYF. Here the CDR3 DNA reads TGCGCCAGCAGCCAAGTATCCGAGAAGACCTACGAGCAGTACTTC.

This clonotype was found many times. The V gene is TRBV19, the J gene TRBJ2-1; D remains ambiguous. Trimming removed 4 bases from V and 7 bases from J, with 14 bases in between. The CDR3 is 14 residues long. CDR1 and CDR2 (germline): LNHDA, SQIVND (reference sequence). The CDR3 loop reads CASSSGLPQNEQFF. In DNA, the CDR3 is TGTGCCAGTAGTAGTGGCCTTCCCCAGAATGAGCAGTTCTTC.

This chain uses TRBV7-9 with TRBJ2-5; D may match TRBD1 or TRBD2 (6 bases each). This CDR3 is 14 amino acids long. Between the trimmed V and J ends, which lost 7 bases and 0 bases, there was a span of 12 bases. Germline V gene sequence: CDR1 SEHNR, CDR2 FQNEAQ (reference sequence). The CDR3 DNA sequence: TGTGCCAGCAATGGGGGCGGGGACCAAGAGACCCAGTACTTC. Protein sequence: CASNGGGDQETQYF.

There are many counts of this clonotype. The V call is TRBV20-1, the J call TRBJ1-5, with TRBD1 matching over 7 bases. Germline lookup yields CDR1 DFQATT and CDR2 SNEGSKA (reference sequence). V gave up 6 bases and J gave up 0 bases; unmatched junction bases: 11. This CDR3 comprises 16 residues. In DNA form, the CDR3 reads TGCAGTGCGAAATCCGGGACAGTTTATAGCAATCAGCCCCAGCATTTT. Its protein is CSAKSGTVYSNQPQHF.

The sample holds many counts of this clonotype. The chain employs TRBV5-1 and TRBJ2-3; D is unclear. Germline V gene sequence: CDR1 SGHRS, CDR2 YFSETQ. Trimming shortened V by 0 bases and J by 2 bases, and 4 bases separated the two germline ends. The length of the CDR3 is 13 residues. The CDR3: CASSLGPTDTQYF. DNA of the CDR3: TGCGCCAGCAGCTTGGGCCCCACAGATACGCAGTATTTT.

This clonotype was counted at least ten times. The chain uses TRBV5-1 and TRBJ2-2; possible D gene TRBD1, 5 bases. CDR3 size: 17 residues. The V and J ends lost 1 base and 0 bases respectively, with 13 bases between them. Germline V gene lookup returns CDR1 SGHRS and CDR2 YFSETQ. CDR3 protein: CASSLYLGAANTGELFF. In nucleotides, the CDR3 is TGCGCCAGCAGCTTGTATTTAGGGGCGGCGAACACCGGGGAGCTGTTTTTT.

This clonotype has a count of ten or more. V is TRBV7-2 and J is TRBJ2-2, with 9 bases fitting TRBD2. The CDR3 extends over 17 amino acids. V shed 4 bases, J shed 4 bases, and the junction held 10 bases outside the gene matches. The germline V gene encodes CDR1 SGHTA and CDR2 FQGNSA. This CDR3 reads CASSSPSGGSLTGELFF. In nucleotides, the CDR3 is TGTGCCAGCAGCTCCCCCAGCGGGGGGTCTCTCACCGGGGAGCTGTTTTTT.

This clonotype was counted many times. The chain employs TRBV30 and TRBJ1-2; D not resolved. The CDR3 has 13 residues. Germline assignment: CDR1 GTSNPN and CDR2 SVGIG (reference sequence). Deletions cut 0 bases from V and 7 bases from J, with 12 bases between. CDR3 DNA: TGTGCCTGGAGTGTTTTGTCCTCGGGTGGCTACACCTTC. It encodes CAWSVLSSGGYTF.

This clonotype was recorded at least ten times. J is TRBJ2-7 and V is TRBV29-1; D is undetermined. CDR3 length equals 14 residues. Germline V lookup: CDR1 SQVTM, CDR2 ANQGSEA. V was cut by 1 base and J by 2 bases, with 12 bases left in between. The chain's CDR3 is CSVEGTEIPYEQYF. In DNA, the CDR3 is TGCAGCGTTGAAGGTACCGAGATCCCCTACGAGCAGTACTTC.

This clonotype was observed many times. The chain uses TRBV6-5 and TRBJ1-5; 9 bases match TRBD1. The CDR3 runs to 15 residues. V dropped 7 bases and J dropped 5; count of bases not matched to a gene: 9. The germline V gene encodes CDR1 MNHEY and CDR2 SVGAGI. This CDR3 is CASIAGQGYDQPQHF. The CDR3 DNA is TGTGCCAGCATCGCGGGACAGGGATACGATCAGCCCCAGCATTTT.

This clonotype showed up many times. The rearrangement uses TRBV6-5 and TRBJ1-4; 8 bases are shared with TRBD1. Trimming cost V 6 bases and J 8 bases; bases outside gene matches: 14. The CDR3 sequence is 16 residues long. Germline V gene sequence: CDR1 MNHEY, CDR2 SVGAGI. The CDR3 is CASSFTETGELEKLFF. In DNA form, the CDR3 reads TGTGCCAGCAGCTTCACTGAGACAGGGGAATTAGAAAAACTGTTTTTT.

This clonotype appeared many times. The chain combines TRBV19 with TRBJ1-1; D unclear. Per germline, CDR1 LNHDA and CDR2 SQIVND (reference sequence). The V and J ends lost 6 bases and 3 bases respectively, with 11 bases between them. The CDR3 has 13 residues. The CDR3 DNA reads as TGTGCCAGTAGCCAGCGATACGACACTGAAGCTTTCTTT. This encodes CASSQRYDTEAFF.

This clonotype was seen many times. The chain links TRBV20-1 to TRBJ1-3; TRBD1 is a possible D gene (6 bases). CDR1 and CDR2 (germline): DFQATT, SNEGSKA (reference sequence). Trimming cost V 0 bases and J 4 bases, with 13 bases left between them. The CDR3 has 15 amino acids. In DNA, the CDR3 is TGCAGTGCTAGAGATCACCGGGGGCTCGGAAACACCATATATTTT. Translated: CSARDHRGLGNTIYF.

Many counts were recorded for this clonotype. The chain is built from TRBV12-3 or TRBV12-4 and TRBJ2-1, with unresolved D. The CDR3 has 15 amino acids. V dropped 6 bases and J dropped 0 bases, with 12 bases sitting between them. For the CDR3, the DNA is TGTGCCAGCAGCCCTGACATGAGCTCCTACAATGAGCAGTTCTTC. Translating gives CASSPDMSSYNEQFF.

This clonotype was seen repeatedly, ten times or more. V is TRBV11-2 and J is TRBJ2-7; D perhaps matches TRBD1 (6 bases). Germline V gene lookup returns CDR1 SGHAT and CDR2 FQNNGV. The CDR3 runs to 15 residues. Trimming removed 7 bases at V and 1 base at J, with 17 bases between. The CDR3 region has the DNA TGTGCCAGCACCATGTACGGGGACAAATCCTACGAGCAGTACTTC. Amino acid sequence: CASTMYGDKSYEQYF.

Many counts were recorded for this clonotype. The chain employs TRBV28 and TRBJ1-1, with D unresolved. CDR3 length: 13 residues. The V end lost 4 bases, the J end lost 1 base, and 7 bases lay between the germline ends. The germline gives CDR1 MDHEN, CDR2 SYDVKM. CDR3 region: CASSSPANTEAFF. The CDR3 DNA reads as TGTGCCAGCAGTTCCCCGGCGAACACTGAAGCTTTCTTT.